This entry describes one TCR beta chain. Its antigen is still unknown. CDR3 length equals 11 residues. Per the germline V gene, CDR1 is SQVTM and CDR2 is ANQGSEA. V lost 5 bases and J 0 bases, leaving 5 bases between the germline ends. This sample stems from a study of T cell repertoires in cytomegalovirus infection. Study-level background: Signatures in public TCR beta sequences pointed to both CMV infection and matching HLA type.

Study results and caveats: Clonotype analysis showed dominance of the ex vivo response by HLA-C-restricted CMV-specific TCR beta clonotypes. The cumulative frequency of public TCR beta families distinguished individuals who carried CMV together with the relevant HLA.

TCRdb re-called the reads with MiXCR, one entry per CDR3 protein. The profile shows 200,000 or so distinct CDR3 sequences, roughly 28% of them singletons. This chain uses TRBV29-1 with TRBJ2-7; no firm D call. The sample consisted of PBMCs. The clonotype originates from a human donor in good health (CMV status not recorded). Some clones in this sample may be carry-over from other donors' samples. The CDR3 spells CSVRSSYEQYF. The DNA for the CDR3 is TGCAGCGTTCGGAGCTCCTACGAGCAGTACTTC.